These 21 T cell receptor beta chains came from one sample sequenced in a study of shared clonotypes between healthy human individuals. TCRdb's table, derived via immunoSEQ multiplex PCR, lists solely in-frame clones and lacks some. This sample has about a million clones, with 77% found just once. The specimen was memory CD4+ T cells from PBMCs. The subset: CD45RA-negative fraction. The receptors shown here come from a young man in good health. Some clones in this sample may be carry-over from other donors' samples.

The V and J genes are TRBV18 and TRBJ1-5; TRBD1 agrees at 7 bases. CDR1 and CDR2 (germline): KGHSH, LQKENI. V dropped 5 bases and J dropped 1; count of bases not matched to a gene: 8. This CDR3 is 16 amino acids long. CDR3 residues: CASSTQGLWSNQPQHF. The CDR3 nucleotides read TGTGCCAGCTCAACACAGGGGCTTTGGAGCAATCAGCCCCAGCATTTT. The complete variable domain, with remaining parts taken from reference TRBV18 and TRBJ1-5, reads NAGVMQNPRHLVRRRGQEARLRCSPMKGHSHVYWYRQLPEEGLKFMVYLQKENIIDESGMPKERFSAEFPKEGPSILRIQQVVRGDSAAYFCASSTQGLWSNQPQHFGDGTRLSIL.

Details on this clone: With a much larger clone just one base away, this may be a read error. This chain uses TRBV7-9 with TRBJ2-5, with TRBD1 identical over 9 bases. This CDR3 region has 14 residues. V was pared by 4 bases and J by 1 base, with 1 base of the junction left unmatched. The V gene's germline CDR1 is SEHNR and CDR2 FQNEAQ (reference sequence). CDR3 sequence (DNA): TGTGCCAGCAGCTCGGGACAGGGCCAAGAGACCCAGTACTTC. This sequence encodes CASSSGQGQETQYF.

V gene TRBV2 combines with J gene TRBJ2-5, with unresolved D. CDR3 size: 13 residues. Germline V gives CDR1 SNHLY, CDR2 FYNNEI. V dropped 4 bases and J dropped 2 bases, with 8 bases sitting between them. CDR3 DNA sequence: TGTGCCAGCAGTGTGTGGCGTCAAGAGACCCAGTACTTC. Translation: CASSVWRQETQYF.

The genes are TRBV29-1 and TRBJ1-1; D unresolved. This CDR3 is 15 amino acids long. The germline gives CDR1 SQVTM, CDR2 ANQGSEA. With 4 bases removed from V and 3 bases from J, the gap between germline ends came to 18 bases. As DNA, the CDR3 is TGCAGCGTTGCCCTTTACAGCAAGTCAGACACTGAAGCTTTCTTT. Amino acid sequence: CSVALYSKSDTEAFF.

This clone was detected only a few times. This rearrangement joins TRBV5-5 to TRBJ1-2; no clear D. Germline-derived CDR1 and CDR2 are SGHKS and YYEKEE (reference sequence). CDR3 length equals 15 residues. The V end lost 0 bases, the J end lost 0 bases, and 9 bases lay between the germline ends. The CDR3 region has the DNA TGTGCCAGCAGCTTGGACCCACTTCCTAACTATGGCTACACCTTC. Translating it yields CASSLDPLPNYGYTF.

The chain recombines TRBV2 with TRBJ2-3, with D possibly being TRBD1 or TRBD2 (6 bases each). Germline assignment: CDR1 SNHLY and CDR2 FYNNEI. The CDR3 consists of 12 residues. With 6 bases removed from V and 6 bases from J, the gap between germline ends came to 10 bases. CDR3 region: CASRIGGDTQYF. For the CDR3, the DNA is TGTGCCAGCAGAATAGGGGGGGATACGCAGTATTTT.

The rearrangement links TRBV7-9 to TRBJ1-5; D remains ambiguous. Trimming shortened V by 5 bases and J by 7 bases, and 9 bases separated the two germline ends. Germline CDR1 reads SEHNR; CDR2 reads FQNEAQ (reference sequence). This CDR3 is built from 12 residues. CDR3 sequence reads: CASSPTRQPQHF. For the CDR3, the DNA is TGTGCCAGCAGCCCGACACGACAGCCCCAGCATTTT. The entire variable domain, with the rest obtained from reference TRBV7-9 and TRBJ1-5, is as follows: DTGVSQNPRHKITKRGQNVTFRCDPISEHNRLYWYRQTLGQGPEFLTYFQNEAQLEKSRLLSDRFSAERPKGSFSTLEIQRTEQGDSAMYLCASSPTRQPQHFGDGTRLSIL.

In this sample, this clone turned up once. The chain links TRBV7-8 to TRBJ1-2; 8 bases align to TRBD1. The germline V gene has CDR1 SGHVS and CDR2 FQNEAQ. CDR3 length: 15 amino acids. V gave up 1 base and J gave up 4 bases; unmatched junction bases: 5. In DNA form, the CDR3 reads TGTGCCAGCAGCTTAGGTGCAGGGGGCGGCTATGGCTACACCTTC. Translation: CASSLGAGGGYGYTF.

The rearrangement links TRBV11-1 to TRBJ2-2; 7 bases are a match to TRBD1. The germline CDR1 and CDR2 sequences are SGHAT and FQDESV (reference sequence). The CDR3 loop spans 17 amino acids. The V and J ends lost 6 bases and 0 bases, in that order; junction bases with no gene match: 10. The DNA for the CDR3 is TGTGCCAGCAGGCCACTGCTGGGACAGTCGAACACCGGGGAGCTGTTTTTT. This gives the protein CASRPLLGQSNTGELFF.

The J gene is TRBJ1-1, the V gene TRBV5-1, with D unclear. Trimming cost V 4 bases and J 1 base, with 11 bases left between them. CDR1 and CDR2 (germline): SGHRS, YFSETQ. CDR3 length: 14 residues. The CDR3 loop is CASSLPQPNTEAFF. The DNA for the CDR3 is TGCGCCAGCAGCCTACCACAGCCGAACACTGAAGCTTTCTTT.

This chain uses TRBV6-5 with TRBJ2-7; D unclear. V was trimmed by 4 bases and J by 0 bases, leaving 16 bases between them. This CDR3 has 16 amino acids. Germline CDR1 reads MNHEY; CDR2 reads SVGAGI. This CDR3 is CASSSDRASSSYEQYF. Here the CDR3 DNA reads TGTGCCAGCAGTTCCGATAGGGCCTCTAGCTCCTACGAGCAGTACTTC.

The chain links TRBV19 to TRBJ2-7, with D perhaps matching TRBD1 (5 bases). The CDR3 has 14 residues. CDR1 is LNHDA and CDR2 is SQIVND in the germline V gene (reference sequence). The V and J ends lost 6 bases and 6 bases respectively, with 18 bases between them. This CDR3 reads CASRTGASVVEQYF. As DNA, the CDR3 is TGTGCCAGTAGAACAGGTGCTTCGGTAGTCGAGCAGTACTTC. The variable domain in full, with the rest retrieved from reference TRBV19 and TRBJ2-7, is DGGITQSPKYLFRKEGQNVTLSCEQNLNHDAMYWYRQDPGQGLRLIYYSQIVNDFQKGDIAEGYSVSREKKESFPLTVTSAQKNPTAFYLCASRTGASVVEQYFGPGTRLTVT.

The chain links TRBV9 to TRBJ2-4, with 12 positions matching TRBD2. Germline-derived CDR1 and CDR2 are SGDLS and YYNGEE. V dropped 0 bases and J dropped 6; count of bases not matched to a gene: 4. There are 16 residues in the CDR3. The CDR3 nucleotides read TGTGCCAGCAGCGTAGACCTAGCGGGAGGGCGAAACATTCAGTACTTC. Encoded protein: CASSVDLAGGRNIQYF.

The chain carries TRBV7-8 and TRBJ1-5; D is uncertain. Germline V gives CDR1 SGHVS, CDR2 FQNEAQ. This CDR3 is 13 amino acids long. V lost 1 base, J lost 6 bases, and 7 bases lay in between. The DNA for the CDR3 is TGTGCCAGCAGCTTAGGAGCCGTTCAGCCCCAGCATTTT. As protein: CASSLGAVQPQHF.

This clone was seen a few times. The chain is built from TRBV5-1 and TRBJ1-1, with TRBD1 as a possible D gene (6 bases). This CDR3 is built from 13 residues. V was cut by 4 bases and J by 1 base, with 8 bases left in between. Germline lookup yields CDR1 SGHRS and CDR2 YFSETQ. CDR3 sequence (DNA): TGCGCCAGCAGCGTGGGACAGAACACTGAAGCTTTCTTT. This translates into CASSVGQNTEAFF. Using reference TRBV5-1 and TRBJ1-1 for the parts outside the CDR3, the full variable domain is KAGVTQTPRYLIKTRGQQVTLSCSPISGHRSVSWYQQTPGQGLQFLFEYFSETQRNKGNFPGRFSGRQFSNSRSEMNVSTLELGDSALYLCASSVGQNTEAFFGQGTRLTVV.

The chain carries TRBV28 and TRBJ2-7; 7 bases are shared with TRBD2. The CDR3 sequence is 19 residues long. Germline CDR1 is MDHEN and CDR2 is SYDVKM. Unmatched junction bases numbered 24, after V lost 8 bases and J lost 2 bases. CDR3 protein: CASARNQGVGGSSTYEQYF. CDR3 nucleotides: TGTGCCAGCGCCCGCAACCAGGGCGTCGGCGGGAGTTCCACCTACGAGCAGTACTTC.

This clone has only a few counts. This chain uses TRBV7-8 with TRBJ1-5, with 7 bases aligning to TRBD1. Germline trimming cut 5 bases from V and 3 bases from J; bases unmatched to any gene: 10. CDR1 SGHVS and CDR2 FQNEAQ come from the germline V gene. This CDR3 is 16 amino acids long. As DNA, the CDR3 is TGTGCCAGCAGCCGAACCCGGGACAGCCTCAATCAGCCCCAGCATTTT. Translating it yields CASSRTRDSLNQPQHF.

This sequence joins TRBV5-1 and TRBJ1-2, with a possible D match to TRBD1 (6 bases). Trimming stripped 2 bases from V and 5 bases from J, with 19 bases between. Looked up from germline, CDR1 is SGHRS and CDR2 is YFSETQ. The CDR3 totals 16 residues. The CDR3 reads CASSFGPLDRSYGYTF. The CDR3 DNA is TGCGCCAGCAGCTTTGGCCCCCTAGACAGGAGTTATGGCTACACCTTC.

The V call is TRBV18, the J call TRBJ2-1, with 7 bases fitting TRBD1. This CDR3 comprises 16 residues. Trimming cost V 3 bases and J 8 bases; bases outside gene matches: 13. The V gene's germline CDR1 is KGHSH and CDR2 LQKENI. The CDR3 here is CASSPSSRGTDHEQFF. The CDR3 DNA reads TGTGCCAGCTCACCGAGCTCAAGAGGGACAGATCATGAGCAGTTCTTC.

This clone has more than one count but fewer than ten. The chain carries TRBV4-1 and TRBJ1-1; 7 positions match TRBD1. The CDR3 has 16 amino acids. CDR1 is MGHRA, CDR2 YSYEKL, per germline. With V trimmed by 4 bases and J by 2 bases, 10 bases remained unmatched. CDR3 amino acids: CASSLDPGQTNTEAFF. Written as DNA, the CDR3 is TGCGCCAGCAGCCTAGACCCGGGACAGACCAACACTGAAGCTTTCTTT.

The V gene is TRBV7-2, the J gene TRBJ2-7, with 8 bases that match TRBD2. The CDR3 loop spans 15 amino acids. Per the germline V gene, CDR1 is SGHTA and CDR2 is FQGNSA. V lost 5 bases to trimming and J lost 5 bases; unmatched junction nucleotides: 11. This CDR3 is CASSPWGTRGDEQYF. The CDR3 coding sequence is TGTGCCAGCAGCCCCTGGGGGACTAGGGGTGACGAGCAGTACTTC.